The clone carrying this T cell receptor (beta chain) was detected only a few times. Regarding donors, all were healthy bone marrow donors. PCR employed 60 Vbeta and 13 Jbeta primers. Sequencing used immunoSEQ multiplex PCR; TCRdb keeps in-frame clones, though not all of them. The sample shows approximately 120,000 clones, roughly 85% of them seen only once. The data originate from a study of cytomegalovirus exposure and HLA in healthy donors. In the study overall: Within an early data release were around 87 million unique TCRs drawn from HLA-typed donors.

The specimen was PBMCs. This receptor was taken from a woman between 25 and 40 years old in good health and CMV-seropositive.

This CDR3 reads CASSTQGGGAYNEQFF. The CDR3 bases are TGTGCCAGTAGTACCCAAGGAGGGGGGGCTTACAATGAGCAGTTCTTC. The chain has TRBV19 and TRBJ2-1, with D perhaps TRBD2 (7 bases). The germline V gene encodes CDR1 LNHDA and CDR2 SQIVND (reference sequence). This CDR3 is 16 amino acids long. V dropped 4 bases and J dropped 4 bases, with 17 bases sitting between them.